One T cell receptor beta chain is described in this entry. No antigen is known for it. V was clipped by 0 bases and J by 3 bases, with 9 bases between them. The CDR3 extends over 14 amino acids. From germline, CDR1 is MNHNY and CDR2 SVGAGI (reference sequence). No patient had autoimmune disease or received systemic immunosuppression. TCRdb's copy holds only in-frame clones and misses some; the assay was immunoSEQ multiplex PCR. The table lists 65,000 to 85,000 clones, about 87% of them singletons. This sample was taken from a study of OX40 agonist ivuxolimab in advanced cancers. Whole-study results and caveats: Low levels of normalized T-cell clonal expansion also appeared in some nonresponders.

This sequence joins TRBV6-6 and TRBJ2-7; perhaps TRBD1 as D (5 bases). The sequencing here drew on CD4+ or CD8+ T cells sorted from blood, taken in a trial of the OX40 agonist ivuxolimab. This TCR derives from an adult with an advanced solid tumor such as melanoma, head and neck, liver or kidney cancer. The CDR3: CASSYSQGHYEQYF. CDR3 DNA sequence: TGTGCCAGCAGTTACTCGCAGGGCCACTACGAGCAGTACTTC.